The next 17 T cell receptor beta chains were all read from a single sample in a study of cytomegalovirus exposure and HLA in healthy donors. The PCR was carried out with 60 Vbeta primers and 13 Jbeta primers. Only in-frame clones appear in the TCRdb table, and some are missing; sequencing was by immunoSEQ multiplex PCR. The table shows 140,000 to 150,000 clones, with 65% to 80% occurring only once. The sequencing input was PBMCs. Receptors were obtained from a man in his forties in good health and CMV-seropositive.

This chain joins TRBV5-1 and TRBJ2-3, with 7 bases identical to TRBD2. The germline gives CDR1 SGHRS, CDR2 YFSETQ. The CDR3 spans 15 residues. J was trimmed by 1 base and V by 4 bases; bases with no gene match: 6. CDR3 in DNA: TGCGCCAGCAGCCCCTGGGGAGGGGGCACAGATACGCAGTATTTT. This translates into CASSPWGGGTDTQYF.

The chain couples TRBV6-6 to TRBJ1-1; D uncertain. Trimming left V 0 bases short and J 3 bases short, with 5 bases between. Looked up from germline, CDR1 is MNHNY and CDR2 is SVGAGI (reference sequence). The CDR3 contains 13 residues. CDR3 nucleotides: TGTGCCAGCAGTTACTCGAGGGACACTGAAGCTTTCTTT. Translating gives CASSYSRDTEAFF.

This chain connects TRBV10-3 to TRBJ1-3, with TRBD1 as a possible D gene (5 bases). V was shortened by 0 bases and J by 3 bases, with 9 bases between the two germline ends. The CDR3 is 15 amino acids. Germline V lookup: CDR1 ENHRY, CDR2 SYGVKD. The CDR3 sequence is CAISESMGHGNTIYF. CDR3 nucleotides: TGTGCCATCAGTGAGTCGATGGGGCATGGAAACACCATATATTTT.

The gene calls are TRBV6-1 and TRBJ2-3; TRBD2 agrees at 11 bases. Germline CDR1 reads MNHNS; CDR2 reads SASEGT. The CDR3 is 19 amino acids. V gave up 0 bases and J gave up 1 base; unmatched junction bases: 9. In DNA, the CDR3 is TGTGCCAGCAGTGAAGCGGGGGTAGCGGGAGGGTGGGGCACAGATACGCAGTATTTT. Translation: CASSEAGVAGGWGTDTQYF.

The rearrangement joins TRBV7-2 to TRBJ2-1; 10 nucleotides line up with TRBD2. This CDR3 is built from 14 residues. CDR1 and CDR2 (germline): SGHTA, FQGNSA. V lost 8 bases, J lost 5 bases, and 6 bases stayed unmatched. CDR3: CASQVTSGNNEQFF. The CDR3 DNA reads TGTGCCAGCCAGGTCACTAGCGGGAACAATGAGCAGTTCTTC.

This clone was picked up a small number of times. This rearrangement joins TRBV30 to TRBJ2-4, with D perhaps matching TRBD2 (5 bases). Germline V gene data show CDR1 as GTSNPN and CDR2 as SVGIG (reference sequence). Trimming took 0 bases from V and 6 from J, leaving 18 bases between them. The CDR3 loop spans 16 amino acids. CDR3 loop: CAWSVLGGQYSNIQYF. For the CDR3, the DNA is TGTGCCTGGAGTGTACTAGGTGGGCAGTATTCAAACATTCAGTACTTC.

V and J are TRBV6-5 and TRBJ2-7, with D tentatively TRBD2 (6 bases). Per the germline V gene, CDR1 is MNHEY and CDR2 is SVGAGI. The germline V and J ends were trimmed by 0 bases and 4 bases, with 7 bases remaining between them. The CDR3 runs to 13 residues. The CDR3 sequence is CASSYSRDYEQYF. As DNA, the CDR3 is TGTGCCAGCAGTTACTCGCGGGATTACGAGCAGTACTTC.

This clone was seen only a few times. The genes are TRBV4-2 and TRBJ2-3; 10 bases agree with TRBD2. The CDR3 loop spans 14 amino acids. CDR1 is LGHNA, CDR2 YNFKEQ, per germline. Losses at the gene ends were 1 base for V and 11 bases for J; bases not matched to a gene: 6. CDR3 DNA sequence: TGTGCCAGCAGCCAAGTGGCTAGCGGGGGAGGGCAGTATTTT. As protein: CASSQVASGGGQYF.

CDR3 region: CASSRLGQGSEQYF. CDR3 nucleotide sequence: TGTGCCAGCAGCCGCTTGGGACAGGGTAGCGAGCAGTACTTC. The chain links TRBV5-4 to TRBJ2-7; 9 nucleotides line up with TRBD1. V trimming: 4 bases; J trimming: 6 bases; junction bases outside the gene matches: 8. The germline CDR1 and CDR2 sequences are SGHNT and YYREEE (reference sequence). The CDR3 is 14 amino acids.

V gene TRBV7-2 combines with J gene TRBJ2-5; TRBD1 agrees at 7 bases. Per germline, CDR1 SGHTA and CDR2 FQGNSA. The CDR3 runs to 15 residues. V lost 3 bases, J lost 2 bases, and 6 bases stayed unmatched. Written as DNA, the CDR3 is TGTGCCAGCAGCTTGGGCCCCAGGGGGCAAGAGACCCAGTACTTC. Amino acids: CASSLGPRGQETQYF.

The gene calls are TRBV5-1 and TRBJ2-5, with D perhaps TRBD1 (5 bases). This CDR3 region has 13 residues. Germline CDR1 SGHRS, CDR2 YFSETQ. Trimming pared 3 bases from V and 4 bases from J, leaving 10 bases between. This CDR3 reads CASSSGSAETQYF. In DNA form, the CDR3 reads TGCGCCAGCAGCTCAGGGTCGGCAGAGACCCAGTACTTC.

The chain employs TRBV7-9 and TRBJ2-1, with 14 bases lining up with TRBD2. The CDR3 is 17 residues long. CDR1 and CDR2 from the germline V gene are SEHNR and FQNEAQ (reference sequence). For the CDR3, the DNA is TGTTCCCTCGGGGAGACCGGGACTAGCGGGAGTTTCGATGAGCAGTTCTTC. Translated: CSLGETGTSGSFDEQFF.

V usage is TRBV4-3 and J usage is TRBJ1-4; 11 bases agree with TRBD1. The CDR3 covers 18 residues. The V and J ends lost 0 bases and 5 bases, in that order; junction bases with no gene match: 8. From germline, CDR1 is LGHNA and CDR2 YSLEER. CDR3 protein: CASSQDPSWDRGNEKLFF. The CDR3 bases are TGCGCCAGCAGCCAAGATCCGAGCTGGGACAGGGGGAATGAAAAACTGTTTTTT.

This clone was detected once. The J gene is TRBJ2-3, the V gene TRBV18; TRBD1 aligns across 9 bases. V lost 2 bases and J lost 7; bases outside the gene matches: 4. This CDR3 has 14 residues. CDR1 is KGHSH and CDR2 is LQKENI in the germline V gene. The CDR3, as DNA: TGTGCCAGCTCACCAGGGACAGGGCTAAATACGCAGTATTTT. Protein product: CASSPGTGLNTQYF.

The chain has TRBV7-2 and TRBJ2-1, with TRBD2 identical over 10 bases. CDR3 size: 17 residues. The V segment lost 0 bases and the J segment 7 bases; nucleotides outside the gene matches: 9. CDR1 SGHTA and CDR2 FQGNSA come from the germline V gene. The chain's CDR3 is CASSLALAGEPFNEQFF. CDR3 bases: TGTGCCAGCAGCTTAGCGCTAGCGGGAGAGCCCTTTAATGAGCAGTTCTTC.

The chain couples TRBV7-2 to TRBJ2-5; D uncertain. Matching the DNA end better, TRBJ2-7 makes the J call doubtful. The CDR3 consists of 13 residues. Germline lookup yields CDR1 SGHTA and CDR2 FQGNSA. The CDR3 sequence: CASSLAADYEQYF. CDR3 bases: TGTGCCAGCAGCTTAGCGGCAGACTACGAGCAGTACTTC.

The chain recombines TRBV25-1 with TRBJ1-5; weak D call: TRBD1 (5 bases). From germline, CDR1 is MGHDK and CDR2 SYGVNS. The CDR3 is made up of 12 amino acids. The ends were cut back, 7 bases at V and 7 bases at J, with 11 bases in the middle. The CDR3 DNA follows: TGTGCCAGCAACAGTGGGGCGCAGCCCCAGCATTTT. As protein: CASNSGAQPQHF.